Sequencing of this TCR beta chain was carried out in a study of OX40 agonist ivuxolimab in advanced cancers. About the research overall: With ivuxolimab, an agonistic anti-OX40 (CD134) antibody, patients were treated. Study-wide results and caveats: Averaging showed that CD8+ T cells had more expanded clones than CD4+ did.

Turning to this clone: Its antigen is undetermined.

Sequenced by immunoSEQ multiplex PCR; TCRdb stores in-frame clones only, minus some. This sample has tens of thousands of clones, with 88% found just once. V lost 2 bases, J lost 6 bases, and 8 bases lay in between. Germline V gives CDR1 LNHDA, CDR2 SQIVND (reference sequence). The CDR3 runs 13 residues. The receptor's source is an adult with an advanced solid tumor such as melanoma, head and neck, liver or kidney cancer. This material consisted of CD4+ or CD8+ T cells sorted from blood, taken in a trial of the OX40 agonist ivuxolimab. The chain uses TRBV19 and TRBJ1-5; D is undetermined. The CDR3 is CASSISWSQPQHF. In nucleotides, the CDR3 is TGTGCCAGTAGTATATCTTGGAGTCAGCCCCAGCATTTT.